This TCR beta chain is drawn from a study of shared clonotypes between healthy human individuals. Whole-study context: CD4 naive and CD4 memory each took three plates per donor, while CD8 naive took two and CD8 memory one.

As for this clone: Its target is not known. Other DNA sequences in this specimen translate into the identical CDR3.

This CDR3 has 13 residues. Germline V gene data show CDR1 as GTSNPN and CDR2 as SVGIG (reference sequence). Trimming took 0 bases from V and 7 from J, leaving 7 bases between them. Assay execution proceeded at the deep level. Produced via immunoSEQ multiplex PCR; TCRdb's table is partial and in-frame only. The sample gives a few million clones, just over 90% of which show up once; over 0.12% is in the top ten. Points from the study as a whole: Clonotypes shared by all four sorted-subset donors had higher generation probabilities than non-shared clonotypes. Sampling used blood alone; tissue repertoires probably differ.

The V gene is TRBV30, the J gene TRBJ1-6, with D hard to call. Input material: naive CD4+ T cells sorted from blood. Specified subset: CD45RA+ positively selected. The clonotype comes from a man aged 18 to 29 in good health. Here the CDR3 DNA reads TGTGCCTGGAGTGTCGGCGGAAATTCACCCCTCCACTTT. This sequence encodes CAWSVGGNSPLHF.